This TCR beta chain was recovered during a study of beta chain features in type 1 diabetes (dated by TCRdb to 2017 to 2018). Regarding the research as a whole: No differences in mean age, gender distribution, total cell number or subset yield were found between patients and healthy donors. Across all samples, approximately 98,000,000 sorted cells were examined, and cell number per subset correlated strongly with RNA yield. Naive and central memory subsets were obtained from all 30 or so donors, but regulatory and stem cell-like memory subsets were isolated from only 8 patients and about eight healthy donors. The study compared TCRB repertoires of sorted circulating CD4+ T cell subsets between recently diagnosed type 1 diabetes patients and matched healthy donors. Study-wide conclusions, independent of this receptor: Because the HLA sub-analyses included only small numbers of individuals, any influence of HLA type on TCRB rearrangement was left unresolved. Fewer insertions and more nucleotide deletions at VDJ recombination sites were observed in patients with type 1 diabetes, implying thymic rearrangement abnormalities. Naive, central memory and regulatory TCRB repertoires appeared more similar among patients than among healthy donors. Because cDNA rather than genomic DNA was sequenced, highly expressing activated cells could have been over-represented, although no difference in activation and CD3 levels was found between groups. Type 1 diabetes patients showed a moderate but significant shortening of TCRB CDR3 length in all four CD4+ subsets. PCR may preferentially amplify shorter templates, but because patient and control samples were amplified and corrected together, any resulting skew would affect both groups equally.

Each donor gave one peripheral blood draw, roughly 0.11 L on average, collected into heparinised tubes. Naive, central memory, regulatory and stem cell-like memory CD4+ T cells were sorted on a BD FACSAria II using a panel including CD45RO, CCR7, CD25, CD127, CD95 and CD27. All sorted populations exceeded 95% purity. PBMCs were separated immediately by Lymphoprep density gradient centrifugation and were stained directly, without being cultured. Samples were stained and sorted in pairs, with one healthy donor and one patient per experiment, so that batch effects were minimized. As encoded in the germline V gene, CDR1 is SGHRS while CDR2 is YFSETQ. The cysteine opens and the phenylalanine closes a CDR3 of 16 amino acids. The kept DNA is CDR3 alone, 48 bases in frame from the first base. V has 1 base trimmed and J has 0 bases trimmed; junction bases matching no gene number 2. The entire amount of isolated RNA was reverse transcribed using the High Capacity cDNA Reverse Transcription Kit, so the sequenced TCRB transcripts were expressed ones. Naive, central memory and regulatory T cell samples underwent deep immunoSEQ sequencing, averaging around 3.6 million total reads per sample. Sorted cells were lysed in RLT buffer and RNA was extracted with DNase-treated RNeasy Micro or Mini kits, depending on cell number. Each cell subset was processed on its own to prevent cross-contamination, while patient and healthy donor samples were processed together. TCRB sequences were amplified from cDNA with the immunoSEQ multiplex PCR, producing 87-bp fragments spanning the CDR3 region. The amplicons were sequenced using the Illumina HiSeq platform. In the paper's pipeline: PCR bias was computationally corrected using synthetic template baselines, reads within Hamming distance 2 were collapsed, and singletons that could not be merged were discarded. Reads were aligned against IMGT to assign V, D and J genes, CDR3 length and insertions or deletions at six rearrangement sites. Clonotype counts were normalized to sorted cell number within each subset before computing true diversity and Gini coefficients with the tcR R package. The overlap coefficient, calculated on TCRB nucleotide sequences, was used to measure repertoire sharing. Drawn from immuneACCESS, this table holds only the in-frame rearrangements with V and J called that TCRdb kept. Clones are partly lost; checked studies trace under half to an unresolved V gene and leave the rest unexplained. Clone size and V and J calls were adopted from that table, with D and trimming inferred from the DNA. Present in this sample are about 340,000 clones, approximately 9.9% of which were seen just once. The top ten hold approximately 1% of the sample.

Comments on this clone: It has no known antigen specificity. Base qualities are not provided; no much larger clone lies one nucleotide away.

Specimen: central memory CD4+ T cells from blood. Recombination connected TRBV5-1 to TRBJ2-3, with 10 bases aligning to TRBD2. The sequence was collected from a man between 25 and 39 years old with type 1 diabetes. Read as DNA, the sequence is TGCGCCAGCAGCTTGACTAGCGGGGTTAGCACAGATACGCAGTATTTT. Translated, it gives CASSLTSGVSTDTQYF.